This T cell receptor beta chain was profiled in a study of CD8 T cells in Susac syndrome (dated by TCRdb to the late 2010s). For the study in its entirety: The study used repertoire sequencing to test whether antigen drove CD8+ T cell activation and differentiation in Susac syndrome. The full study reports these points: The TCR sequencing and HLA analysis was acknowledged to have included a relatively small number of individuals.

V and J lose 1 base and 5 bases, and a span of 17 bases separates them. CDR1 DFQATT and CDR2 SNEGSKA were looked up in the germline V gene (reference sequence). Spanning cysteine to phenylalanine, the CDR3 consists of 15 amino acids. The read is trimmed to its CDR3 DNA, 45 bases read in frame from base 1. Peripheral blood CD8+ and CD4+ T cells from healthy donors, Susac syndrome patients and multiple sclerosis patients were profiled by high-throughput TCR beta sequencing. Multiple sclerosis controls were treatment-naive patients with stable or active relapsing-remitting disease fulfilling revised McDonald criteria. Bulk CD8+ and CD4+ T cells were purified by magnetic negative isolation, while CD8+ TEMRA cells were enriched using FACS. Blood was collected in EDTA tubes and processed within 24 hours, with PBMCs isolated through density gradient centrifugation. PBMCs intended for TCR sequencing were frozen in liquid nitrogen and were later thawed in a 37 degrees C water bath. The sorted or isolated CD4+, CD8+ and CD8+ TEMRA cells had a purity of 90% or higher.

RNA was extracted using the RNeasy kit, and about 0.45 to 1 microgram was reverse transcribed with random hexamers. The immunoSEQ multiplex PCR assay, which covers 54 Vbeta and 13 Jbeta segments, was used to amplify TCR beta CDR3 regions. PCR amplification bias was corrected by using a synthetic template baseline for primer optimization and computational correction. From the authors' description of their analysis: Reads were assigned to V, D and J genes according to IMGT and analyzed in immunoSEQ Analyzer, with only productive sequences retained. Clonality was calculated as one minus the Shannon entropy normalized by log2 of the number of productive unique sequences. For each patient and control, public and private clones were evaluated among the 100 most prevalent clones. Clones were defined as Susac-specific if absent from the healthy and MS cohorts, from 1052 published viral clones and from other ImmuneACCESS disease sequences. TCRdb itself trimmed the public reads at Q25 with fastp, ran MiXCR and retained productive beta chains. Each record represents a unique CDR3 protein, reported with the most common genes and DNA among its rows. What appears here as the V and J calls and clone size reflects TCRdb's work, not the paper's. The sample contains a few hundred thousand distinct CDR3 sequences, roughly 96% of them found a single time. Jointly, the top ten make up 0.085% to 0.1% of the sample.

Details on this clonotype: The antigen it recognizes is unknown. No much larger clone is present one base from it, and per-base qualities are unavailable.

This receptor chain uses TRBV20-1 and TRBJ1-1; no D segment can be confidently identified. The sequenced sample consisted of CD4+ T cells from PBMCs. The receptor was derived from a human donor with multiple sclerosis. The CDR3 region reads CSARAPYEGRTEAFF. DNA sequence: TGCAGTGCTAGAGCCCCATACGAGGGTAGGACTGAAGCTTTCTTT.